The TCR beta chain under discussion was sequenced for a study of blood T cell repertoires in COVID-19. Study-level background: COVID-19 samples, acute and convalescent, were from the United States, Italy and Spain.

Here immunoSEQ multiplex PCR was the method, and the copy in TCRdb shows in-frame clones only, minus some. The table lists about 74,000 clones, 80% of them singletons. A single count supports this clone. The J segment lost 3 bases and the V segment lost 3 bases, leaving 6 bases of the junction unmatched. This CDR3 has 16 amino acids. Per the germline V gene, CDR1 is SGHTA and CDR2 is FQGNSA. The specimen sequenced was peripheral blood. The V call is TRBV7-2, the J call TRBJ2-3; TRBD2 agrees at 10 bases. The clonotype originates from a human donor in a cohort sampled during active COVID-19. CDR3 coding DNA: TGTGCCAGCAGCTTGACCGTACTAGCGGGAACAGATACGCAGTATTTT. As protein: CASSLTVLAGTDTQYF.